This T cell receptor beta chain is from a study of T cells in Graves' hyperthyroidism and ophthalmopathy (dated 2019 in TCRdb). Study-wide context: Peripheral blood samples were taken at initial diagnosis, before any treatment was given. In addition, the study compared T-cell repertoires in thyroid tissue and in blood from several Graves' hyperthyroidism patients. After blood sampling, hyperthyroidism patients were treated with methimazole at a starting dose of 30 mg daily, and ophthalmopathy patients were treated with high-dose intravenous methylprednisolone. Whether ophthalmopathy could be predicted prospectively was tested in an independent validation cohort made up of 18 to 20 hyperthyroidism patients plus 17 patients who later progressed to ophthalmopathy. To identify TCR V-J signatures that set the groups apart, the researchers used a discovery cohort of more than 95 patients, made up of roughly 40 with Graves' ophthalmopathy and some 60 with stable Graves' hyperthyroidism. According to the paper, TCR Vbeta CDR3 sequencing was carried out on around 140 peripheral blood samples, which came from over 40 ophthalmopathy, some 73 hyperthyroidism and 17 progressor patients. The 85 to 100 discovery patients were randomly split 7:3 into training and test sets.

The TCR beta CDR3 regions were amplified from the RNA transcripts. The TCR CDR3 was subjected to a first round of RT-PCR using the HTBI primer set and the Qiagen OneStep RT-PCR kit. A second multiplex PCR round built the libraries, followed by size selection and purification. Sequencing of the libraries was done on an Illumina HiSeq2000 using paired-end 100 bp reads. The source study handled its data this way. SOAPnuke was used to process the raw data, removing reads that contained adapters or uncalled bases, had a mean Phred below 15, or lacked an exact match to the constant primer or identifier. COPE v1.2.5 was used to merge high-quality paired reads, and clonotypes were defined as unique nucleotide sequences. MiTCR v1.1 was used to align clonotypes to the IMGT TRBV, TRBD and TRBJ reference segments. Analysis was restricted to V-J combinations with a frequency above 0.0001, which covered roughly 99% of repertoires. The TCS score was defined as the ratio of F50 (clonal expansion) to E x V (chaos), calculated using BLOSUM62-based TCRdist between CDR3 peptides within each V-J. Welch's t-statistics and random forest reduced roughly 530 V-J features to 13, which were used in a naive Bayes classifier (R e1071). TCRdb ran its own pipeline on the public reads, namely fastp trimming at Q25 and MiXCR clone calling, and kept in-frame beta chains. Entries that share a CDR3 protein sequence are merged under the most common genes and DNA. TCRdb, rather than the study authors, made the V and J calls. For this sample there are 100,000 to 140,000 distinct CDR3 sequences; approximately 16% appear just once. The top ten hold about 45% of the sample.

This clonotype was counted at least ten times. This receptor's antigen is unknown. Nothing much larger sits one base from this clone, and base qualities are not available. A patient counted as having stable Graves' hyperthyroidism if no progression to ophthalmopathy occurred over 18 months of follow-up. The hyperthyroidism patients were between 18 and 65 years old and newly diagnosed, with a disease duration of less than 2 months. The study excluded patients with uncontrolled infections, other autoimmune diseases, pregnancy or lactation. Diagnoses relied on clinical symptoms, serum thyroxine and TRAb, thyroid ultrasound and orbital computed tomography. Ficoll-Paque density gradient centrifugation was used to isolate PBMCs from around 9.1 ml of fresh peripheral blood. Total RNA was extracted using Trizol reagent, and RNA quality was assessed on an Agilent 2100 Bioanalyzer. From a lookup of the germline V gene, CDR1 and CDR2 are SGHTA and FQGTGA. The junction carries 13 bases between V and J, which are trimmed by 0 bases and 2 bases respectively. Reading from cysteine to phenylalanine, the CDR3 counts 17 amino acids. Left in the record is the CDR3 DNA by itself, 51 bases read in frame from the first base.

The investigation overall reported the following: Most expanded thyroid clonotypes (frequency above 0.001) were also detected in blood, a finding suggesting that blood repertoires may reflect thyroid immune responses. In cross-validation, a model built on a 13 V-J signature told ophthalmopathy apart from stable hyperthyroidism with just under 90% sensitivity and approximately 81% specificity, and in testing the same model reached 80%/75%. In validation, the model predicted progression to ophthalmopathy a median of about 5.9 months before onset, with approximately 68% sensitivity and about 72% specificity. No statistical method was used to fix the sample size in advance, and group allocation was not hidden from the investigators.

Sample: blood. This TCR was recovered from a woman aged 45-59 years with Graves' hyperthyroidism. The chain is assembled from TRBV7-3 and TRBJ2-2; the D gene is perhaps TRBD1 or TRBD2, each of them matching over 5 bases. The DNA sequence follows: TGTGCCAGCAGCTTAACCCCCCGGGGCCAAAACACCGGGGAGCTGTTTTTT. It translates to CASSLTPRGQNTGELFF.